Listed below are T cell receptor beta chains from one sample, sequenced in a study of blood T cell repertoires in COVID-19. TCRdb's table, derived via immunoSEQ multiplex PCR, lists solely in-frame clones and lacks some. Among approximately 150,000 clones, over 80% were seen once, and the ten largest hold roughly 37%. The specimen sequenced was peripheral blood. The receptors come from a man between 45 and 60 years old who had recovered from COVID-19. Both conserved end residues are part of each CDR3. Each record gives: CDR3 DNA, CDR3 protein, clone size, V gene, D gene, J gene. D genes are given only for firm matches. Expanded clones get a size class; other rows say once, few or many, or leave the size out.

DNA: TGTGCCAGCAGCTTCACGCCGGGACAGGGCGTTCTTGGGGCCAACGTCCTGACTTTC
CDR3: CASSFTPGQGVLGANVLTF
size: NA
V: TRBV7-8
D: TRBD1
J: TRBJ2-6

DNA: TGTGCCAGCAGCTTGGAACCTCAGGGGACCCAGTACTTC
CDR3: CASSLEPQGTQYF
size: NA
V: TRBV5-4
D: NA
J: TRBJ2-5

DNA: TGTGCCAGTAGTATAAACAGGGGGAGGAACACCGGGGAGCTGTTTTTT
CDR3: CASSINRGRNTGELFF
size: NA
V: TRBV19
D: TRBD1
J: TRBJ2-2

DNA: TGTGCCAGCAGTGCTCCCACCTCAGGGGGCGAGAACTATGGCTACACCTTC
CDR3: CASSAPTSGGENYGYTF
size: NA
V: TRBV2
D: TRBD1
J: TRBJ1-2

DNA: TGTGCCAGCAGCTTATTAGGACAGGGGATTAATGAGCAGTTCTTC
CDR3: CASSLLGQGINEQFF
size: NA
V: TRBV7-2
D: TRBD1
J: TRBJ2-1

DNA: TGTGCCAGCAGCCAAGTCGCCGGAGACAGGGGTGCGTCTGGGTATGGCTACACCTTC
CDR3: CASSQVAGDRGASGYGYTF
size: NA
V: TRBV4-2
D: TRBD1
J: TRBJ1-2

DNA: TGTGCCAGCAGCTCAATCTGGAGTAAAAGCTCCTACAATGAGCAGTTCTTC
CDR3: CASSSIWSKSSYNEQFF
size: NA
V: TRBV21-1
D: NA
J: TRBJ2-1

DNA: TGTGCCACCAGTGATTCCGGGACTAGCACAGATACGCAGTATTTT
CDR3: CATSDSGTSTDTQYF
size: NA
V: TRBV24-1
D: NA
J: TRBJ2-3

DNA: TGTGCCACCAGCAGAGATGGGAGCTCCTATAATTCACCCCTCCACTTT
CDR3: CATSRDGSSYNSPLHF
size: NA
V: TRBV15
D: NA
J: TRBJ1-6

DNA: TGTGCCAGTAGTATAGTGGGACAGGGGGCGACTGAAGCTTTCTTT
CDR3: CASSIVGQGATEAFF
size: NA
V: TRBV19
D: TRBD1
J: TRBJ1-1

DNA: TGTGCCAGCAGCAAACGGTGGGCCCGGGACTATAAAAACAATGAGCAGTTCTTC
CDR3: CASSKRWARDYKNNEQFF
size: NA
V: TRBV21-1
D: NA
J: TRBJ2-1

DNA: TGTGCCAGCAGCGTAGGTAGGGCTAGCCAACAAGATACGCAGTATTTT
CDR3: CASSVGRASQQDTQYF
size: NA
V: TRBV9
D: NA
J: TRBJ2-3

DNA: TGTGCCAGCAGTTCTTGGTCTCATCGGGATGAGCAGTTCTTC
CDR3: CASSSWSHRDEQFF
size: NA
V: TRBV27
D: NA
J: TRBJ2-1

DNA: TGCAGCGTTGAAGACAGCGTCACTGAAGCTTTCTTT
CDR3: CSVEDSVTEAFF
size: NA
V: TRBV29-1
D: NA
J: TRBJ1-1

DNA: TGCGCCAGCAGGGGGGACAGGGCCGGGGAGGAGCAGTACTTC
CDR3: CASRGDRAGEEQYF
size: NA
V: TRBV23-1
D: TRBD1
J: TRBJ2-7

DNA: TGTGCCAGCAGTCAATCAGGATACGAGCAGTACTTC
CDR3: CASSQSGYEQYF
size: NA
V: TRBV12-3/TRBV12-4
D: NA
J: TRBJ2-7

DNA: TGCGCCAGCAGCCAAGAGGGGACAGTGGTCTATGGCTACACCTTC
CDR3: CASSQEGTVVYGYTF
size: NA
V: TRBV4-3
D: TRBD1
J: TRBJ1-2

DNA: TGCGCCAGCAGCGAGGTAGCGGGGAGCACAGATACGCAGTATTTT
CDR3: CASSEVAGSTDTQYF
size: few
V: TRBV4-3
D: TRBD2
J: TRBJ2-3

DNA: TGTGCCAGCAGCTTGGCGGGGGACAGGGGAGCAAACACTGAAGCTTTCTTT
CDR3: CASSLAGDRGANTEAFF
size: NA
V: TRBV5-4
D: TRBD1
J: TRBJ1-1

DNA: TGTGCCAGCAGCCCGCGGGGCTCCTACAATGAGCAGTTCTTC
CDR3: CASSPRGSYNEQFF
size: NA
V: TRBV11-3
D: NA
J: TRBJ2-1

DNA: TGTGCCAGCAGCGCACTAGCGGCCGGCACAGATACGCAGTATTTT
CDR3: CASSALAAGTDTQYF
size: NA
V: TRBV2
D: TRBD2
J: TRBJ2-3

DNA: TGTGCCAGTAGTGTGACAGGGGGCAATTCACCCCTCCACTTT
CDR3: CASSVTGGNSPLHF
size: NA
V: TRBV19
D: TRBD1
J: TRBJ1-6

DNA: TGTGCCAGCAGCGTAGCCCCTAGCGGGGTGGGAGATACGCAGTATTTT
CDR3: CASSVAPSGVGDTQYF
size: NA
V: TRBV9
D: TRBD2
J: TRBJ2-3

DNA: TGTGCCAGCAGCCCAGTTGCCGGGGAGCTGTTTTTT
CDR3: CASSPVAGELFF
size: NA
V: TRBV7-8
D: NA
J: TRBJ2-2

DNA: TGTGCCAGCAGTTACTGGGCAGTCGCGGGGGAGCTGTTTTTT
CDR3: CASSYWAVAGELFF
size: NA
V: TRBV6-2/TRBV6-3
D: NA
J: TRBJ2-2

DNA: TGTGCCAGCAGCTTGGCCTTAGCGGGGGAAGCAGATACGCAGTATTTT
CDR3: CASSLALAGEADTQYF
size: NA
V: TRBV5-8
D: TRBD2
J: TRBJ2-3

DNA: TGCGCCAGCAGCCAACGGAGCGGGGGGGCCTCGGGCTCCTACAATGAGCAGTTCTTC
CDR3: CASSQRSGGASGSYNEQFF
size: NA
V: TRBV4-1
D: TRBD2
J: TRBJ2-1

DNA: TGTGCCAGCAGCTTAGGGCCGGGATCAGGCGAAAAACTGTTTTTT
CDR3: CASSLGPGSGEKLFF
size: NA
V: TRBV7-9
D: NA
J: TRBJ1-4

DNA: TGTGCCAGCAGCCTCGGGACAGGGGTTGGCTACGAGGTTGAAGCTTTCTTT
CDR3: CASSLGTGVGYEVEAFF
size: NA
V: TRBV3-1/TRBV3-2
D: TRBD1
J: TRBJ1-1

DNA: TGTGCCAGCAGTGCGACAGGGGTGAGCTCCTACGAGCAGTACTTC
CDR3: CASSATGVSSYEQYF
size: NA
V: TRBV27
D: TRBD1
J: TRBJ2-7

DNA: TGTGCCAGCAGCCAAGCCGGGGGTGGAAACATTCAGTACTTC
CDR3: CASSQAGGGNIQYF
size: NA
V: TRBV3-1/TRBV3-2
D: NA
J: TRBJ2-4

DNA: TGCGCCAGCAGCCAAGTCGGAGGAGCAGATACGCAGTATTTT
CDR3: CASSQVGGADTQYF
size: NA
V: TRBV4-1
D: NA
J: TRBJ2-3

DNA: TGTGCCAGCAGCCGGGGACAGGCTGCAACTGGGGCCAACGTCCTGACTTTC
CDR3: CASSRGQAATGANVLTF
size: once
V: TRBV2
D: TRBD1
J: TRBJ2-6

DNA: TGTGCCAGCAGTTACGCATCGAGGTACGAGCAGTACTTC
CDR3: CASSYASRYEQYF
size: NA
V: TRBV6-5
D: NA
J: TRBJ2-7

DNA: TGTGCCAGCAGCATCCGGACAGGGGGTAGCGAAAAACTGTTTTTT
CDR3: CASSIRTGGSEKLFF
size: NA
V: TRBV3-1/TRBV3-2
D: TRBD1
J: TRBJ1-4

DNA: TGTGCCAGCAGTTATGTAACAGGTGGGCCCAATCAGCCCCAGCATTTT
CDR3: CASSYVTGGPNQPQHF
size: NA
V: TRBV6-6
D: NA
J: TRBJ1-5

DNA: TGTGCCAGTAGTATAACGGCGGGGGGGGCAGATACGCAGTATTTT
CDR3: CASSITAGGADTQYF
size: NA
V: TRBV19
D: TRBD2
J: TRBJ2-3

DNA: TGTGCCAGCAGCTTGGCTCGCGGGGGGGCCATGGAGACCCAGTACTTC
CDR3: CASSLARGGAMETQYF
size: NA
V: TRBV7-2
D: TRBD2
J: TRBJ2-5

DNA: TGTGCCAGCAGCTTGGCGGTAACGAACACTGAAGCTTTCTTT
CDR3: CASSLAVTNTEAFF
size: NA
V: TRBV5-4
D: NA
J: TRBJ1-1

DNA: TGTGCCAGCAGCGCGCGGGACAGGGCGAACTATGGCTACACCTTC
CDR3: CASSARDRANYGYTF
size: NA
V: TRBV7-2
D: TRBD1
J: TRBJ1-2

DNA: TGTGCCAGCAGCCCCCGGACAGGAGCGAACACTGAAGCTTTCTTT
CDR3: CASSPRTGANTEAFF
size: NA
V: TRBV11-2
D: TRBD1
J: TRBJ1-1

DNA: TGTGCCAGCAGCCAATTGGGGGGGCCTAGCAATGAGCAGTTCTTC
CDR3: CASSQLGGPSNEQFF
size: NA
V: TRBV27
D: NA
J: TRBJ2-1

DNA: TGTGCCAGCACCCCCCATGGAGCCTCAAAATATGGCTACACCTTC
CDR3: CASTPHGASKYGYTF
size: NA
V: TRBV27
D: NA
J: TRBJ1-2

DNA: TGTGCCAGCAGCGCTACAGGGGGCATGGAGCCCCAGCATTTT
CDR3: CASSATGGMEPQHF
size: NA
V: TRBV9
D: TRBD1
J: TRBJ1-5

DNA: TGTGCCAGCAGTTACTTTAGCGGGGGATCCGCGAACACCGGGGAGCTGTTTTTT
CDR3: CASSYFSGGSANTGELFF
size: NA
V: TRBV6-2/TRBV6-3
D: TRBD2
J: TRBJ2-2

DNA: TGCGCCAGCAGCCAGGCTCTAGCGGGGGGGACTAGGAATGAGCAGTTCTTC
CDR3: CASSQALAGGTRNEQFF
size: NA
V: TRBV4-3
D: TRBD2
J: TRBJ2-1

DNA: TGTGCCATCAGAAAGGACAGATCTGAGTATGGCTACACCTTC
CDR3: CAIRKDRSEYGYTF
size: NA
V: TRBV10-3
D: NA
J: TRBJ1-2

DNA: TGTGCCAGTTGGGACAGGGATCAGCCCCAGCATTTT
CDR3: CASWDRDQPQHF
size: NA
V: TRBV19
D: TRBD1
J: TRBJ1-5

DNA: TGTGCCAGCTCACCACTATTCCCGACAGGGGACACCGGGGAGCTGTTTTTT
CDR3: CASSPLFPTGDTGELFF
size: NA
V: TRBV18
D: TRBD1
J: TRBJ2-2

DNA: TGTGCCCACCCTAGAAGCGAGACCCAGTACTTC
CDR3: CAHPRSETQYF
size: NA
V: TRBV12-3/TRBV12-4
D: NA
J: TRBJ2-5

DNA: TGTGCTAGTGGTTTGGTACCGGGGGTTGGCTACACCTTC
CDR3: CASGLVPGVGYTF
size: NA
V: TRBV12-5
D: NA
J: TRBJ1-2

DNA: TGTGCCAGCAGCTTAACCGGGACAGGGGTCCACGAGCAGTACTTC
CDR3: CASSLTGTGVHEQYF
size: NA
V: TRBV7-3
D: TRBD1
J: TRBJ2-7

DNA: TGTGCCATCAGTGAGTCGAGTCGGGGGGATGTAGATACGCAGTATTTT
CDR3: CAISESSRGDVDTQYF
size: NA
V: TRBV10-3
D: TRBD2
J: TRBJ2-3

DNA: TGCGCCAGCAGCGTGGGACCTTCGGGGGAGACCCAGTACTTC
CDR3: CASSVGPSGETQYF
size: NA
V: TRBV5-1
D: NA
J: TRBJ2-5

DNA: TGTGCCAGCAACATTAATGGACAGACCACAGATACGCAGTATTTT
CDR3: CASNINGQTTDTQYF
size: NA
V: TRBV7-2
D: NA
J: TRBJ2-3